The 14 T cell receptor beta chains in this list originate from one sample, sequenced in a study of blood T cell repertoires in COVID-19. The assay was immunoSEQ multiplex PCR, and TCRdb's table has in-frame clones only and misses some. This repertoire shows over 200,000 clones, approximately 91% found once; its top ten account for more than 0.55%. The sequenced sample was peripheral blood. The receptor set was obtained from a human donor in a cohort sampled during active COVID-19.

The chain recombines TRBV24-1 with TRBJ2-3; TRBD2 aligns across 7 bases. The V gene's germline CDR1 is KGHDR and CDR2 SFDVKD. The CDR3 spans 16 residues. V lost 3 bases to trimming and J lost 2 bases; unmatched junction nucleotides: 7. The CDR3 DNA sequence: TGTGCCACCAGTGATCCCGGTGGGAGGGACACAGATACGCAGTATTTT. Translated: CATSDPGGRDTDTQYF.

This clone was seen only once. The chain joins TRBV13 to TRBJ2-5; tentatively, D is TRBD2 (6 bases). Germline values: CDR1 PRHDT, CDR2 FYEKMQ (reference sequence). The CDR3 is made up of 14 amino acids. Trimming cost V 5 bases and J 2 bases, with 12 bases left between them. The DNA for the CDR3 is TGTGCCAGCAGCCCTCCCGGGGGACAAGAGACCCAGTACTTC. Residues: CASSPPGGQETQYF. The variable domain in full, completed from reference TRBV13 and TRBJ2-5, reads AAGVIQSPRHLIKEKRETATLKCYPIPRHDTVYWYQQGPGQDPQFLISFYEKMQSDKGSIPDRFSAQQFSDYHSELNMSSLELGDSALYFCASSPPGGQETQYFGPGTRLLVL.

The chain carries TRBV6-1 and TRBJ2-5; TRBD2 matches 10 bases. The trim removed 2 bases at V and 5 bases at J, leaving 11 bases unmatched. Germline-derived CDR1 and CDR2 are MNHNS and SASEGT. The CDR3 consists of 17 residues. The CDR3 region is CASSEMNSGGFGETQYF. CDR3 sequence (DNA): TGTGCCAGCAGTGAAATGAATAGCGGGGGGTTTGGGGAGACCCAGTACTTC.

The chain is built from TRBV9 and TRBJ2-7; D perhaps matches TRBD1 (6 bases). The CDR3 has 15 residues. V lost 4 bases, J lost 2 bases, and 16 bases lay in between. The germline V gene has CDR1 SGDLS and CDR2 YYNGEE. This chain's CDR3 is CASSPRTETTYEQYF. CDR3 bases: TGTGCCAGCAGCCCGCGGACAGAAACAACCTACGAGCAGTACTTC.

This chain connects TRBV7-9 to TRBJ2-7; 9 bases are a match to TRBD1. The V and J ends lost 4 bases and 5 bases, in that order; junction bases with no gene match: 3. CDR3 length equals 13 residues. CDR1 and CDR2 from the germline V gene are SEHNR and FQNEAQ (reference sequence). The CDR3 region has the DNA TGTGCCAGCAGCTCGACAGGGGGAAACGAGCAGTACTTC. Translated: CASSSTGGNEQYF.

DNA for the CDR3: TGTGCCTGGAGTAGACAGGGCGGCGAGCAGTACTTC. It specifies CAWSRQGGEQYF. V and J are TRBV30 and TRBJ2-7; 7 bases fit TRBD1. The V and J ends lost 2 bases and 6 bases, in that order; junction bases with no gene match: 4. Germline V gene lookup returns CDR1 GTSNPN and CDR2 SVGIG (reference sequence). The CDR3 length is 12 residues.

The rearrangement joins TRBV5-1 to TRBJ2-7; no reliable D call. Germline V gives CDR1 SGHRS, CDR2 YFSETQ. The CDR3 contains 15 residues. V was pared by 0 bases and J by 0 bases, with 10 bases between. CDR3 protein: CASSLASLSSYEQYF. CDR3 nucleotide sequence: TGCGCCAGCAGCTTGGCCTCCCTCAGCTCCTACGAGCAGTACTTC.

The genes are TRBV15 and TRBJ2-1; TRBD2 agrees at 12 bases. From germline, CDR1 is LNHNV and CDR2 YYDKDF (reference sequence). This CDR3 contains 16 residues. After removal of 1 base from V and 8 bases from J, the junction contained 6 bases not matched to a gene. CDR3 region: CATSRGTSGRPHEQFF. The DNA for the CDR3 is TGTGCCACCAGCAGAGGAACTAGCGGGAGGCCCCATGAGCAGTTCTTC.

CDR3: CASSRLAASSYEQYF. The CDR3 DNA follows: TGTGCCAGCAGTCGACTAGCGGCCAGCTCCTACGAGCAGTACTTC. The V gene is TRBV6-2 or TRBV6-3, the J gene TRBJ2-7; 9 nucleotides line up with TRBD2. The CDR3 length is 15 residues. Looked up from germline, CDR1 is MNHEY and CDR2 is SVGEGT. V shed 5 bases, J shed 0 bases, and the junction held 5 bases outside the gene matches.

The chain employs TRBV3-1 (or the pseudogene TRBV3-2) and TRBJ2-7, with D hard to call. Germline lookup yields CDR1 LGHDT and CDR2 YNNKEL (reference sequence). CDR3 length: 13 residues. The germline V and J ends were trimmed by 5 bases and 5 bases, with 13 bases remaining between them. CDR3 in amino acids: CASSAPPTNEQYF. Written as DNA, the CDR3 is TGTGCCAGCAGCGCGCCTCCAACGAACGAGCAGTACTTC.

This chain links TRBV7-9 with TRBJ1-1; TRBD1 matches 7 bases. This CDR3 has 16 residues. The germline V gene has CDR1 SEHNR and CDR2 FQNEAQ (reference sequence). The V and J ends lost 5 bases and 0 bases, in that order; junction bases with no gene match: 9. CDR3 amino acids: CASSPRQGSMNTEAFF. The CDR3 DNA sequence: TGTGCCAGCAGCCCCCGACAGGGAAGTATGAACACTGAAGCTTTCTTT.

This clone was found a few times. The chain recombines TRBV7-9 with TRBJ2-7; D is perhaps TRBD1 (5 bases). Germline CDR1 is SEHNR and CDR2 is FQNEAQ (reference sequence). The length of the CDR3 is 14 residues. With 7 bases removed from V and 3 bases from J, the gap between germline ends came to 16 bases. The CDR3, as DNA: TGTGCCAGCAAAAAAGGACAAGCACTCTACGAGCAGTACTTC. Its translation is CASKKGQALYEQYF.

The CDR3 coding sequence is TGTGCCTGCTCGGACAGGTTAGGCGGCTACACCTTC. Translation gives CACSDRLGGYTF. This chain connects TRBV30 to TRBJ1-2, with 7 bases identical to TRBD1. Germline CDR1 and CDR2: GTSNPN and SVGIG (reference sequence). The CDR3 has 12 amino acids. V lost 6 bases and J lost 8; bases outside the gene matches: 9.

This chain connects TRBV29-1 to TRBJ2-7; D is possibly TRBD2 (7 bases). The V end was cut by 5 bases, the J end by 4 bases, with 12 bases between. CDR3 length: 12 residues. CDR1 is SQVTM and CDR2 is ANQGSEA in the germline V gene. CDR3 nucleotide sequence: TGCAGCGTTATAGGGGGGGTTTACGAGCAGTACTTC. Protein sequence: CSVIGGVYEQYF.